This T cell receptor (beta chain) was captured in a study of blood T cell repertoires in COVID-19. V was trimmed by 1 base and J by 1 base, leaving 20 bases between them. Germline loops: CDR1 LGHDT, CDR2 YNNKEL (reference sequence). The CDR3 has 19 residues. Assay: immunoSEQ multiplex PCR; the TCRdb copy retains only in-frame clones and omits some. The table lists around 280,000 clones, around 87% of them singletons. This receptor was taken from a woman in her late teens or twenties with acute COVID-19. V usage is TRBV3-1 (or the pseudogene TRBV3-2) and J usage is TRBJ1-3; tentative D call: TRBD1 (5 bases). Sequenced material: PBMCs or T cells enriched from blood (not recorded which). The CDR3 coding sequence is TGTGCCAGCAGCCAAGCAGGGTCTGGTTCCGTGTTGTCTGGAAACACCATATATTTT. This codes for CASSQAGSGSVLSGNTIYF.